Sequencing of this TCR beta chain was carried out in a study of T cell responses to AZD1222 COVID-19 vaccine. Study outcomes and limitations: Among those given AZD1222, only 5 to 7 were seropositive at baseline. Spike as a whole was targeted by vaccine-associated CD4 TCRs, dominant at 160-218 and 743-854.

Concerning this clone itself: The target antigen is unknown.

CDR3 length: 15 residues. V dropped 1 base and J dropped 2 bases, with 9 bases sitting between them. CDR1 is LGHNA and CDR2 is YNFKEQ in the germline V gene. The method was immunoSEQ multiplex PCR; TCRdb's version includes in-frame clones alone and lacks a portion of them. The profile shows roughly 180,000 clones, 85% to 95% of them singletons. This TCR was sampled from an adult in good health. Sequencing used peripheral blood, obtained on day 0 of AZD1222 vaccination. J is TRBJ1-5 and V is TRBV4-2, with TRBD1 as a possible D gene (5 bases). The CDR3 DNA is TGTGCCAGCAGCCAAGCCGACAGCGGCAATCAGCCCCAGCATTTT. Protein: CASSQADSGNQPQHF.